This TCR beta chain was captured in a study of T cell changes during pregnancy in multiple sclerosis. The protocol was immunoSEQ multiplex PCR, while the TCRdb copy is restricted to in-frame clones and leaves out a portion. This sample carries 70,000 to 100,000 clones, about 93% of them seen once, and the ten largest clones take roughly 0.94%. V was clipped by 7 bases and J by 0 bases; unmatched bases: 4. The CDR3 is made up of 14 amino acids. Germline V gene sequence: CDR1 LNHDA, CDR2 SQIVND (reference sequence). This clonotype originated in a female donor with multiple sclerosis, enrolled in a pregnancy study. This chain joins TRBV19 and TRBJ2-7, with TRBD2 identical over 9 bases. Sample: peripheral blood, taken in the first trimester of pregnancy. The CDR3 loop reads CASKETSGSYEQYF. The CDR3, as DNA: TGTGCCAGTAAGGAGACTAGCGGCTCCTACGAGCAGTACTTC. Full variable domain (remainder filled in from reference TRBV19 and TRBJ2-7): DGGITQSPKYLFRKEGQNVTLSCEQNLNHDAMYWYRQDPGQGLRLIYYSQIVNDFQKGDIAEGYSVSREKKESFPLTVTSAQKNPTAFYLCASKETSGSYEQYFGPGTRLTVT.